The 12 T cell receptor beta chains below come from one sample, sequenced in a study of blood T cells in healthy people across ages. Primers used in a second PCR of roughly 6 to 11 cycles were a sample-barcoded 5' primer and a J-beta primer mix. TCRdb fed the 5' RACE reads into MiXCR, producing one record per CDR3 protein. This sample has more than 650,000 distinct CDR3 sequences, with 22% found just once. The sample taken for sequencing was blood. These receptors were obtained from a man in his 70s in good health.

Concerning this clonotype: A junction end diverges from the germline sequence, so it may reflect a read error. The genes are TRBV3-1 and TRBJ1-4; no firm D call. Germline CDR1 LGHDT, CDR2 YNNKEL (reference sequence). The CDR3 length is 13 residues. The chain's CDR3 is CASSQGVDEKLLF. The CDR3 nucleotides are TGTGCCAGCAGCCAAGGGGTCGACGAAAAACTGCTTTTT.

This clonotype was observed a few times. The chain couples TRBV4-2 to TRBJ2-3; D unresolved. Germline V gene sequence: CDR1 LGHNA, CDR2 YNFKEQ. This CDR3 is built from 17 residues. V lost 0 bases to trimming and J lost 5 bases, with 18 bases between them. The DNA for the CDR3 is TGTGCCAGCAGCCAAGATCGAATCTTCGGCGGTGGAGATACGCAGTATTTT. Translated: CASSQDRIFGGGDTQYF.

This clonotype came up many times. The chain has TRBV20-1 and TRBJ2-7, with 7 bases matching TRBD2. CDR3 size: 17 residues. Per the germline V gene, CDR1 is DFQATT and CDR2 is SNEGSKA (reference sequence). V was pared by 7 bases and J by 1 base, with 19 bases of the junction left unmatched. The CDR3 loop is CSVTPLPSAGISYEQYF. CDR3 DNA sequence: TGCAGTGTTACACCCCTCCCCTCAGCGGGGATTTCCTACGAGCAGTACTTC.

A few counts support this clonotype. The genes are TRBV2 and TRBJ1-1, with D maybe TRBD1 (5 bases). The CDR3 extends over 15 amino acids. Per germline, CDR1 SNHLY and CDR2 FYNNEI. V was shortened by 5 bases and J by 1 base, with 14 bases between the two germline ends. This chain's CDR3 is CASSFNYQGNTEAFF. The CDR3 region has the DNA TGTGCCAGCAGTTTTAATTACCAGGGGAACACTGAAGCTTTCTTT.

The chain uses TRBV29-1 and TRBJ2-1; D gene uncertain. V lost 7 bases and J lost 8, with 27 bases in between. This CDR3 contains 16 residues. Germline CDR1 is SQVTM and CDR2 is ANQGSEA. CDR3 region: CSGPWNLEKRFYEQFF. CDR3 nucleotides: TGCAGCGGCCCATGGAATCTGGAGAAGAGGTTTTATGAGCAGTTCTTC.

CDR3 nucleotides: TGTGCCAGCAGTTCGCCAGGGAAGGCCCCAAGTGGCTACGAGCAGTACGTC. Translated: CASSSPGKAPSGYEQYV. The rearrangement joins TRBV28 to TRBJ2-7; tentative D call: TRBD1 (5 bases). CDR1 is MDHEN and CDR2 is SYDVKM in the germline V gene. Trimming left V 4 bases short and J 3 bases short, with 22 bases between. CDR3 length: 17 residues.

This clonotype was seen a few times. The chain links TRBV9 to TRBJ1-2; maybe TRBD1 (6 bases). V was pared by 9 bases and J by 11 bases, with 17 bases between. The germline gives CDR1 SGDLS, CDR2 YYNGEE. The CDR3 extends over 11 amino acids. CDR3 in amino acids: CATGQYPRYTF. CDR3 bases: TGTGCCACCGGACAGTACCCCAGGTACACCTTC.

This clonotype was observed a few times. V is TRBV6-5 and J is TRBJ1-1, with 9 bases identical to TRBD1. The germline gives CDR1 MNHEY, CDR2 SVGAGI. This CDR3 contains 14 residues. V trimming: 2 bases; J trimming: 10 bases; junction bases outside the gene matches: 8. CDR3 DNA sequence: TGTGCCAGCAGTTACAAAACAGGGGGCTTAGGAGCTTTCTTT. Its protein is CASSYKTGGLGAFF.

This clonotype was seen just once. The CDR3 bases are TGTGCCAGCAGTTTACCGGGGAACGGCGGAAACATTCAGTACTTC. Encoded protein: CASSLPGNGGNIQYF. The V gene is TRBV28, the J gene TRBJ2-4; tentatively, D is TRBD2 (5 bases). Germline V gene lookup returns CDR1 MDHEN and CDR2 SYDVKM. V lost 2 bases, J lost 6 bases, and 14 bases lay in between. The CDR3 is 15 amino acids.

This clonotype was counted once. The genes are TRBV18 and TRBJ2-7, with D possibly being TRBD2 (5 bases). The J call may be wrong; the DNA end is better matched by TRBJ2-1. CDR3 size: 14 residues. Per germline, CDR1 KGHSH and CDR2 LQKENI. In nucleotides, the CDR3 is TGTGCCAGCGAGGGCGTGACTGTAGGCGGTGAGCAGTTCTTC. It encodes CASEGVTVGGEQFF.

V is TRBV6-5 and J is TRBJ2-1; 7 bases align to TRBD1. V lost 2 bases, J lost 0 bases, and 1 base stayed unmatched. This CDR3 has 15 amino acids. Germline V lookup: CDR1 MNHEY, CDR2 SVGAGI. The DNA of the CDR3 is TGTGCCAGCAGTTACCAGGGGGACTCCTACAATGAGCAGTTCTTC. This encodes CASSYQGDSYNEQFF.

The rearrangement links TRBV20-1 to TRBJ2-4; no clear D gene. There are 15 residues in the CDR3. Deletions cut 0 bases from V and 3 bases from J, with 12 bases between. CDR1 is DFQATT and CDR2 is SNEGSKA in the germline V gene (reference sequence). In nucleotides, the CDR3 is TGCAGTGCTAGAGATTTGGACGGATACAAAAACATTCAGTACTTC. It yields the protein CSARDLDGYKNIQYF.